One and the same sample provided the 30 T cell receptor beta chains below, sequenced in a study of blood T cell repertoires in COVID-19. The protocol was immunoSEQ multiplex PCR, while the TCRdb copy is restricted to in-frame clones and leaves out a portion. Of some 300,000 clones in the sample, around 88% were seen once. The sequenced sample consisted of peripheral blood. Receptors originate from a woman in her sixties or seventies with COVID-19, enrolled during active disease.

This chain uses TRBV19 with TRBJ1-1; the D is unclear. The CDR3 has 13 residues. V was pared by 3 bases and J by 1 base, with 6 bases between. Germline CDR1 and CDR2: LNHDA and SQIVND (reference sequence). CDR3 sequence reads: CASSIEENTEAFF. The CDR3 DNA reads TGTGCCAGTAGTATCGAGGAGAACACTGAAGCTTTCTTT.

This chain connects TRBV12-3 or TRBV12-4 to TRBJ2-5; D is unresolved. V dropped 3 bases and J dropped 5 bases, with 10 bases sitting between them. This CDR3 comprises 13 residues. For the CDR3, the DNA is TGTGCCAGCAGTTTCGGGTTTCAGGAGACCCAGTACTTC. Amino acid sequence: CASSFGFQETQYF.

V gene TRBV5-8 combines with J gene TRBJ1-5, with a possible D match to TRBD1 (6 bases). The CDR3 is 13 residues long. V was clipped by 1 base and J by 7 bases, with 9 bases between them. Germline loops: CDR1 SGHTS, CDR2 YDEGEE. CDR3 sequence (DNA): TGTGCCAGCAGCTTGCAGGGGAAGCAGCCCCAGCATTTT. This sequence encodes CASSLQGKQPQHF. The full variable domain, rest sourced from reference TRBV5-8 and TRBJ1-5, is EAGVTQSPTHLIKTRGQQATLRCSPISGHTSVYWYQQALGLGLQFLLWYDEGEERNRGNFPPRFSGRQFPNYSSELNVNALELEDSALYLCASSLQGKQPQHFGDGTRLSIL.

Written as DNA, the CDR3 is TGTGCCAGCTCCCCCAAGGGACAGGCTAACTATGGCTACACCTTC. As protein: CASSPKGQANYGYTF. V usage is TRBV18 and J usage is TRBJ1-2, with 8 nucleotides matching TRBD1. With 6 bases clipped from V and 0 bases from J, the junction kept 6 bases outside the gene matches. This CDR3 contains 15 residues. The germline V gene has CDR1 KGHSH and CDR2 LQKENI. The full variable domain, rest sourced from reference TRBV18 and TRBJ1-2, is NAGVMQNPRHLVRRRGQEARLRCSPMKGHSHVYWYRQLPEEGLKFMVYLQKENIIDESGMPKERFSAEFPKEGPSILRIQQVVRGDSAAYFCASSPKGQANYGYTFGSGTRLTVV.

CDR3 protein: CASSLRQGGEKLFF. In DNA form, the CDR3 reads TGTGCCAGCAGCCTTCGACAGGGAGGTGAAAAACTGTTTTTT. The chain combines TRBV4-2 with TRBJ1-4; 7 nucleotides line up with TRBD1. CDR1 and CDR2 from the germline V gene are LGHNA and YNFKEQ. CDR3 length: 14 residues. V dropped 4 bases and J dropped 7; count of bases not matched to a gene: 6.

The chain has TRBV27 and TRBJ2-3; D perhaps matches TRBD2 (6 bases). CDR1 is MNHEY and CDR2 is SMNVEV in the germline V gene (reference sequence). The CDR3 totals 12 residues. V gave up 5 bases and J gave up 6 bases, with 9 bases separating them. The CDR3 sequence: CASSMSGDTQYF. For the CDR3, the DNA is TGTGCCAGCAGTATGAGCGGGGATACGCAGTATTTT.

The genes are TRBV18 and TRBJ1-1, with 7 bases matching TRBD1. The CDR3 length is 12 residues. J was trimmed by 5 bases and V by 4 bases; bases with no gene match: 1. The germline CDR1 and CDR2 sequences are KGHSH and LQKENI. The CDR3: CASSQGATEAFF. The CDR3 DNA reads as TGTGCCAGCTCACAGGGGGCGACTGAAGCTTTCTTT.

The chain combines TRBV5-1 with TRBJ1-4; TRBD1 aligns across 7 bases. CDR3 size: 15 residues. Germline trimming cut 0 bases from V and 8 bases from J; bases unmatched to any gene: 7. Per germline, CDR1 SGHRS and CDR2 YFSETQ. The CDR3 DNA reads as TGCGCCAGCAGCTTGGAGGGCAGGGGGAAGGAAAAACTGTTTTTT. Its translation: CASSLEGRGKEKLFF.

The chain joins TRBV7-2 to TRBJ1-1, with a weak D call TRBD1 (6 bases). Per the germline V gene, CDR1 is SGHTA and CDR2 is FQGNSA. V lost 1 base to trimming and J lost 2 bases, with 11 bases between them. The CDR3 spans 15 residues. In nucleotides, the CDR3 is TGTGCCAGCAGCTTAGGGGCAGGGGCAAACACTGAAGCTTTCTTT. Protein product: CASSLGAGANTEAFF.

J is TRBJ1-1 and V is TRBV29-1; 7 positions match TRBD1. Germline trimming cut 2 bases from V and 8 bases from J; bases unmatched to any gene: 8. This CDR3 contains 13 residues. Germline assignment: CDR1 SQVTM and CDR2 ANQGSEA. The CDR3 region has the DNA TGCAGCGTTGAAACAGGAGGGGGCAGGGAAGCTTTCTTT. Translated, it gives CSVETGGGREAFF.

V usage is TRBV27 and J usage is TRBJ2-7, with D tentatively TRBD1 (5 bases). Trimming left V 2 bases short and J 2 bases short, with 10 bases between. This CDR3 is 14 amino acids long. Germline-derived CDR1 and CDR2 are MNHEY and SMNVEV (reference sequence). This CDR3 is CASSLGAETYEQYF. As DNA, the CDR3 is TGTGCCAGCAGTTTAGGGGCGGAGACCTACGAGCAGTACTTC.

This clone has only a few counts. The chain recombines TRBV19 with TRBJ2-7; D is ambiguous. The CDR3 extends over 16 amino acids. Trimming pared 6 bases from V and 3 bases from J, leaving 21 bases between. CDR1 is LNHDA and CDR2 is SQIVND in the germline V gene (reference sequence). The CDR3 loop reads CASSPAVPPSLYEQYF. CDR3 DNA sequence: TGTGCCAGTAGCCCCGCAGTGCCACCCTCCCTCTACGAGCAGTACTTC.

J is TRBJ2-2 and V is TRBV19; 11 nucleotides agree with TRBD1. V trimming: 7 bases; J trimming: 9 bases; junction bases outside the gene matches: 13. The CDR3 runs 16 residues. In germline, CDR1 is LNHDA, CDR2 SQIVND (reference sequence). The CDR3 nucleotides are TGTGCCAGTACCCGAGGAGGACAGGGGGCGACCAGGGAGCTGTTTTTT. Translated: CASTRGGQGATRELFF.

The V call is TRBV7-8, the J call TRBJ1-4; 8 bases agree with TRBD1. Germline V lookup: CDR1 SGHVS, CDR2 FQNEAQ. Germline trimming cut 6 bases from V and 6 bases from J; bases unmatched to any gene: 6. The CDR3 totals 14 residues. This chain's CDR3 is CASRYDRGDEKLFF. In DNA, the CDR3 is TGTGCCAGCAGATATGACAGGGGTGATGAAAAACTGTTTTTT.

This sequence joins TRBV6-5 and TRBJ1-1; no clear D. The CDR3 is made up of 15 amino acids. Deletions cut 0 bases from V and 4 bases from J, with 12 bases between. The V gene's germline CDR1 is MNHEY and CDR2 SVGAGI. This CDR3 is CASSYSNLGGTEAFF. CDR3 nucleotides: TGTGCCAGCAGTTACTCGAACCTCGGAGGCACTGAAGCTTTCTTT.

This chain joins TRBV18 and TRBJ2-2, with 10 positions matching TRBD2. V was clipped by 2 bases and J by 4 bases; unmatched bases: 1. CDR1 and CDR2 from the germline V gene are KGHSH and LQKENI. This CDR3 is 15 amino acids long. In DNA, the CDR3 is TGTGCCAGCTCACCAAGCGGGGGGGCCACCGGGGAGCTGTTTTTT. Translating it yields CASSPSGGATGELFF.

The rearrangement links TRBV19 to TRBJ2-7; D not certain. The V gene lost 2 bases and the J gene lost 2 bases, with 13 bases spanning the gap. Germline V gives CDR1 LNHDA, CDR2 SQIVND (reference sequence). This CDR3 has 15 residues. CDR3 amino acids: CASSILPWSAYEQYF. CDR3 nucleotides: TGTGCCAGTAGTATACTCCCCTGGAGCGCCTACGAGCAGTACTTC.

The CDR3 loop reads CASSSSLEQYF. DNA of the CDR3: TGTGCCAGCAGCTCCTCTCTGGAGCAGTACTTC. This chain uses TRBV7-2 with TRBJ2-7; no clear D gene. This CDR3 is 11 amino acids long. Germline-derived CDR1 and CDR2 are SGHTA and FQGNSA. V lost 4 bases and J lost 7, with 8 bases in between. Combining the CDR3 with reference TRBV7-2 and TRBJ2-7 gives the whole variable domain GAGVSQSPSNKVTEKGKDVELRCDPISGHTALYWYRQSLGQGLEFLIYFQGNSAPDKSGLPSDRFSAERTGGSVSTLTIQRTQQEDSAVYLCASSSSLEQYFGPGTRLTVT.

The gene calls are TRBV5-1 and TRBJ1-5; D possibly corresponds to TRBD1 (6 bases). Trimming removed 2 bases from V and 0 bases from J, with 18 bases in between. Germline-derived CDR1 and CDR2 are SGHRS and YFSETQ. This CDR3 spans 18 amino acids. Here the CDR3 reads CASSFSPSGTNSNQPQHF. The DNA of the CDR3 is TGCGCCAGCAGCTTTTCACCATCCGGGACAAATAGCAATCAGCCCCAGCATTTT.

The V and J genes are TRBV3-1 (or the pseudogene TRBV3-2) and TRBJ1-2; D may be TRBD1 (6 bases). CDR3 length: 13 amino acids. Germline CDR1 LGHDT, CDR2 YNNKEL (reference sequence). V shed 2 bases and J shed 6 bases, with 10 bases lying between them. The CDR3 loop is CASSQTTGNGYTF. CDR3 nucleotides: TGTGCCAGCAGCCAAACTACAGGGAATGGCTACACCTTC.

The chain uses TRBV6-5 and TRBJ1-1; possibly TRBD1 for D (5 bases). CDR3 size: 12 residues. V was shortened by 6 bases and J by 7 bases, with 12 bases between the two germline ends. Germline V gene lookup returns CDR1 MNHEY and CDR2 SVGAGI. The CDR3 coding sequence is TGTGCCAGCAGATCTACAGGTATTGAAGCTTTCTTT. Its protein is CASRSTGIEAFF.

The rearrangement links TRBV21-1 to TRBJ1-2; the D call in the table, TRBD1, was not verified against the DNA. TRBV21-1 is given as a pseudogene. This CDR3 is 19 amino acids long. The CDR3 DNA is TGTGCCAGCAGCAAAAAGAGTCGGGGCGACAGGGGGTTAGGGTATGGCTACACCTTC. The encoded protein is CASSKKSRGDRGLGYGYTF.

The CDR3 here is CASSFLPGGQETQYF. Written as DNA, the CDR3 is TGTGCCAGCAGTTTCCTCCCGGGAGGGCAAGAGACCCAGTACTTC. The gene calls are TRBV28 and TRBJ2-5; 8 nucleotides line up with TRBD2. Germline V lookup: CDR1 MDHEN, CDR2 SYDVKM. The V and J ends lost 3 bases and 2 bases, in that order; junction bases with no gene match: 5. This CDR3 is built from 15 residues. Using reference TRBV28 and TRBJ2-5 for the parts outside the CDR3, the full variable domain is DVKVTQSSRYLVKRTGEKVFLECVQDMDHENMFWYRQDPGLGLRLIYFSYDVKMKEKGDIPEGYSVSREKKERFSLILESASTNQTSMYLCASSFLPGGQETQYFGPGTRLLVL.

This chain links TRBV3-1 (or the pseudogene TRBV3-2) with TRBJ2-7; 7 nucleotides line up with TRBD1. The length of the CDR3 is 14 residues. Germline assignment: CDR1 LGHDT and CDR2 YNNKEL (reference sequence). Trimming removed 5 bases from V and 2 bases from J; junction bases left unmatched: 6. The CDR3 loop reads CASSVRDRPYEQYF. Here the CDR3 DNA reads TGTGCCAGCAGCGTACGGGACAGACCCTACGAGCAGTACTTC.

V is TRBV30 and J is TRBJ2-3, with D perhaps matching TRBD1 (6 bases). CDR3 length: 13 residues. Trimming took off 7 bases at V and 6 bases at J, with 17 bases between the two ends. The germline gives CDR1 GTSNPN, CDR2 SVGIG (reference sequence). The CDR3: CASTGFLGDTQYF. The CDR3 DNA reads as TGTGCCTCTACAGGGTTCCTGGGGGATACGCAGTATTTT.

The rearrangement joins TRBV12-5 to TRBJ1-2, with TRBD1 matching over 11 bases. The V segment lost 1 base and the J segment 4 bases; nucleotides outside the gene matches: 8. The CDR3 is made up of 17 amino acids. The germline V gene encodes CDR1 LGHNT and CDR2 FRNRAP. The CDR3: CASGLGGTGGQGYGYTF. The CDR3 DNA reads TGTGCTAGTGGTTTGGGCGGGACAGGGGGGCAGGGCTATGGCTACACCTTC.

The rearrangement uses TRBV27 and TRBJ1-1; 10 positions agree with TRBD1. This CDR3 region has 14 residues. Germline V CDR1 and CDR2: MNHEY, SMNVEV (reference sequence). The V gene end was trimmed by 6 bases and the J gene end by 7 bases; junction bases not matched to a gene: 8. The CDR3 protein is CASRLDRGRGEAFF. DNA for the CDR3: TGTGCCAGCAGATTAGACAGGGGGCGGGGTGAAGCTTTCTTT.

The chain carries TRBV5-1 and TRBJ1-6; D perhaps matches TRBD1 (6 bases). V was cut by 0 bases and J by 11 bases, with 15 bases left in between. Germline CDR1 SGHRS, CDR2 YFSETQ. This CDR3 contains 15 residues. The CDR3, as DNA: TGCGCCAGCAGCTTGGAGGGCAGGGGAAGGCCACCCCTCCACTTT. Translating gives CASSLEGRGRPPLHF.

The rearrangement uses TRBV4-1 and TRBJ1-2, with D possibly matching TRBD1 (5 bases). The CDR3 runs to 15 residues. CDR1 is MGHRA and CDR2 is YSYEKL in the germline V gene. The V end was cut by 0 bases, the J end by 7 bases, with 15 bases between. The CDR3 loop is CASSQDEAGIGGYTF. The CDR3 region has the DNA TGCGCCAGCAGCCAAGATGAGGCAGGGATTGGTGGCTACACCTTC.

The genes are TRBV9 and TRBJ2-7, with 8 bases identical to TRBD2. This CDR3 has 15 amino acids. The V and J ends lost 0 bases and 2 bases, in that order; junction bases with no gene match: 4. Per germline, CDR1 SGDLS and CDR2 YYNGEE. The chain's CDR3 is CASSVGSGTTYEQYF. The CDR3 coding sequence is TGTGCCAGCAGCGTAGGTAGCGGGACAACCTACGAGCAGTACTTC.